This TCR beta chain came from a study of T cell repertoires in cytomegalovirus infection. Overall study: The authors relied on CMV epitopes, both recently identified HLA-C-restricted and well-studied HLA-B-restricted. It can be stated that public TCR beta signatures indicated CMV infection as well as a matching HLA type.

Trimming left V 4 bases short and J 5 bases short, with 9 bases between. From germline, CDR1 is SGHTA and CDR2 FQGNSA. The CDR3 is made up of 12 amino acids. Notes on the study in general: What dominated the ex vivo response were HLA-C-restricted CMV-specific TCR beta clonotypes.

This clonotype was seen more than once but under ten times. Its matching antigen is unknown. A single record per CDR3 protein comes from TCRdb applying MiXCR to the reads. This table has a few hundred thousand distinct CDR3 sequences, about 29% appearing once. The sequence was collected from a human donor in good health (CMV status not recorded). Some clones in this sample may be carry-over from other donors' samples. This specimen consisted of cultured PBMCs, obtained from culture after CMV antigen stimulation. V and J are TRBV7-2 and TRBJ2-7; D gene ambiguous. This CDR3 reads CASSSVPDEQYF. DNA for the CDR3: TGTGCCAGCAGCTCCGTGCCCGACGAGCAGTACTTC.